The clone carrying this T cell receptor beta chain showed up many times. Its antigen is not known. The record originates from a study of identical twins. Study outcomes and limitations: Out-of-frame alpha sequences that twins shared showed excess low generation probability. For out-of-frame beta sequences, excess twin sharing was weaker.

MiXCR was run by TCRdb on the 5' RACE reads, yielding one entry per CDR3 protein. This sample carries 450,000 to 500,000 distinct CDR3 sequences, more than 13% of them seen once, and the ten largest clones take approximately 1%. V was shortened by 2 bases and J by 13 bases, with 18 bases between the two germline ends. Germline V lookup: CDR1 LGHNA, CDR2 YSLEER. The CDR3 is 14 amino acids. No donor was unhealthy or non-Caucasian. The same data also went into a second study, on yellow fever vaccine responses in identical twins.

V is TRBV4-3 and J is TRBJ2-4; D may correspond to TRBD1 or TRBD2 (5 bases each). The specimen was CD4+ T cells sorted from blood. The clonotype was recovered from a woman aged 18-35 years in good health. CDR3 sequence: CASSQILPGLDQYF. CDR3 nucleotides: TGCGCCAGCAGCCAAATCCTTCCGGGGCTGGACCAGTACTTC.